The rows below give T cell receptor beta chains drawn from one sample of a study of blood T cell repertoires in COVID-19. The repertoire was sequenced with immunoSEQ multiplex PCR; TCRdb's copy has only in-frame clones and lacks some. The sample includes around 97,000 clones, around four fifths of them seen just once. Sequencing was done on a sample of peripheral blood. The receptors were sampled from a human donor in a cohort sampled during active COVID-19. CDR3s leave out the opening cysteine and the closing phenylalanine or tryptophan. D genes are given only for firm matches. Size is omitted from some rows. Given values are once, few, many or a class for expanded clones.

J gene,D gene,V gene,clone size,CDR3 protein
TRBJ1-5,TRBD1,TRBV27,-,ASSTLATGGNQPQH
TRBJ1-2,-,TRBV12-3/TRBV12-4,-,ASSLASGYT
TRBJ1-2,TRBD1,TRBV5-4,-,ASSLAGGYGYT
TRBJ1-1,-,TRBV7-3,-,ASSSQGFGTEAF
TRBJ2-4,-,TRBV7-2,-,ASSLGEVAKNIQY
TRBJ1-4,TRBD1,TRBV5-1,-,ASSFDRADEKLF
TRBJ1-5,TRBD1,TRBV4-2,few,ASSRTGTGISQPQH
TRBJ1-5,-,TRBV21-1,-,ASSPEGGRPDQPQH
TRBJ2-1,TRBD2,TRBV6-2/TRBV6-3,-,ASSYSPPGGLYNEQF
TRBJ2-1,-,TRBV6-2/TRBV6-3,once,ASSIGQPYNEQF
TRBJ2-1,TRBD2,TRBV19,-,ATRTRATYNEQF
TRBJ1-2,-,TRBV25-1,-,ASSGGMMGHGYT
TRBJ1-1,TRBD1,TRBV28,-,ASTQGASEAF
TRBJ2-7,-,TRBV9,-,ASSVGGGGEQY
TRBJ1-1,-,TRBV11-3,-,ASSLGRGYGVNTEAF
TRBJ1-2,-,TRBV6-2/TRBV6-3,-,ASSSRNYGYT
TRBJ1-3,-,TRBV5-6,-,ASSFRHSGNTIY
TRBJ2-2,-,TRBV24-1,-,ATSDSFGGRTGELF
TRBJ2-6,-,TRBV27,-,ASSLGGYPGANVLT
TRBJ2-1,-,TRBV6-2/TRBV6-3,-,ASSYPPEGTKSYNEQF
TRBJ1-4,TRBD1,TRBV10-3,-,AIRGQYNEKLF
TRBJ2-7,-,TRBV5-1,-,ASSPGMDGSSYEQY
TRBJ1-5,-,TRBV2,-,ASQKDILPSGGNQPQH
TRBJ2-3,TRBD2,TRBV7-3,few,ASSISGGRNTQY
TRBJ1-4,-,TRBV9,-,ASNPGQNPNEKLF
TRBJ1-3,TRBD1,TRBV2,-,ASRDRVGGNTIY
TRBJ1-1,TRBD1,TRBV5-4,-,ASSLVKGAGGTEAF
TRBJ2-1,-,TRBV5-1,-,ASSWTGRGGEQF
TRBJ2-5,-,TRBV14,-,ASSHTKRETQY
TRBJ2-3,TRBD2,TRBV9,-,ASSVGLADTQY
TRBJ1-6,-,TRBV2,-,ASTAGASPLH
TRBJ1-4,-,TRBV3-1/TRBV3-2,-,ASSQVYRGEKLF
TRBJ2-3,-,TRBV5-6,-,ASSLSVRGFTDTQY
TRBJ1-3,TRBD1,TRBV24-1,-,ATSDSDPNRGGGNTIY
TRBJ1-2,-,TRBV11-3,once,ASSTGPVGGYT
TRBJ2-1,TRBD2,TRBV7-2,-,ASKLAGGYNEQF
TRBJ2-1,TRBD2,TRBV7-6,-,ASSFGTSGGPYNEQF